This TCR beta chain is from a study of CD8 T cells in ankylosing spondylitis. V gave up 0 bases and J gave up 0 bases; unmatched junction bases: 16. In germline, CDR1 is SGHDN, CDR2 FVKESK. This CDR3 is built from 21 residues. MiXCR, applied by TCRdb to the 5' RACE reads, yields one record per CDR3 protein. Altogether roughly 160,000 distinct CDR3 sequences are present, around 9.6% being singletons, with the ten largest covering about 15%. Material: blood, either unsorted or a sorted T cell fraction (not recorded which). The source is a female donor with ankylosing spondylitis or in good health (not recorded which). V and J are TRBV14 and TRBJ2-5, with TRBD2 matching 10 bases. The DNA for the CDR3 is TGTGCCAGCAGCCAAGAACCCCTAGCGGGGGCATTCCGGGGGTACCAAGAGACCCAGTACTTC. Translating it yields CASSQEPLAGAFRGYQETQYF.